The present T cell receptor (beta chain) was sequenced within a study of cytomegalovirus exposure and HLA in healthy donors. Study-level information: In an earlier analysis, 90 million to 120 million unique TCR beta sequences were found from 150 million to 200 million T cells.

The CDR3 runs 13 residues. The J segment lost 3 bases and the V segment lost 3 bases, leaving 1 base of the junction unmatched. Germline V gives CDR1 MDHEN, CDR2 SYDVKM. In the case of this clone: Its antigen is undetermined. The identical CDR3 is also encoded by other nucleotide sequences in the sample.

Vbeta (60) and Jbeta (13) primers were used in the PCR. Assay: immunoSEQ multiplex PCR; the TCRdb copy retains only in-frame clones and omits some. The sample lists about 190,000 clones, about four fifths seen once, with over 1.5% in the top ten. The study's findings and limits: 164 TCR beta chains were listed as cytomegalovirus-associated.

The source is a man between 35 and 55 years old in good health and CMV-seropositive. Sequencing was done on a sample of PBMCs. This rearrangement joins TRBV28 to TRBJ1-2, with 7 bases identical to TRBD1. The CDR3 sequence is CASSLGTDYGYTF. CDR3 DNA sequence: TGTGCCAGCAGTTTGGGGACAGACTATGGCTACACCTTC.